A selection of T cell receptor beta chains follows, all from one sample in a study of PD-L1 blockade in urothelial cancer. Assay: immunoSEQ multiplex PCR; the TCRdb copy retains only in-frame clones and omits some. Of 30,000 to 45,000 clones listed, about 86% are singletons. Sequences were derived from PBMCs, sampled around atezolizumab (anti-PD-L1) treatment. The receptors were gathered from a man aged 55 to 70 with urothelial cancer. CDR3s include the opening cysteine and the closing phenylalanine or tryptophan. A D gene is named only where the DNA matches it firmly. Clone size is shown for a subset of rows, as once, few, many or a class of expanded clone.

d_call clone_size cdr3_length j_call v_call cdr3_nt cdr3_aa
TRBD2 - 15 TRBJ2-1 TRBV2 TGTGCCAGCAGTGGGACTAGCGGGAGGGCCGTCGAGCAGTTCTTC CASSGTSGRAVEQFF
TRBD2 - 15 TRBJ2-3 TRBV2 TGTGCCAGCAGGGAGACTAGCGGGGGTGGGGATACGCAGTATTTT CASRETSGGGDTQYF
- - 15 TRBJ1-1 TRBV6-5 TGTGCCAGCAGTTACGGCGGGGGGAGGGTCACTGAAGCTTTCTTT CASSYGGGRVTEAFF
TRBD1 once 16 TRBJ1-5 TRBV7-8 TGTGCCAGCAGCTTGCTCGACAGGGACCGAAATCAGCCCCAGCATTTT CASSLLDRDRNQPQHF
TRBD1 once 15 TRBJ2-1 TRBV5-6 TGTGCCAGCAGCCCAAACGGACAGGGGTACAATGAGCAGTTCTTC CASSPNGQGYNEQFF
- - 16 TRBJ1-3 TRBV7-2 TGTGCCAGCAGCTTAGCCCTCGTGGGGGGAGGAGACACCATATATTTT CASSLALVGGGDTIYF
TRBD2 once 16 TRBJ2-2 TRBV29-1 TGCAGCGCTCTAACCTCGGGACTAGCGATCACCGGGGAGCTGTTTTTT CSALTSGLAITGELFF
- - 12 TRBJ2-5 TRBV25-1 TGTGCCAGCGCTCCGGGGTTAGAGACCCAGTACTTC CASAPGLETQYF
- once 14 TRBJ2-2 TRBV27 TGTGCCAGCAGTTTATCGGGGGCGGCCGGGGAGCTGTTTTTT CASSLSGAAGELFF
TRBD1 - 15 TRBJ2-7 TRBV5-1 TGCGCCAGCAGACATCCGGGACAGGGGGTCCACGAGCAGTACTTC CASRHPGQGVHEQYF
TRBD1 - 16 TRBJ1-1 TRBV5-8 TGTGCCAGCAGCTTCGGGACAGGGTTCATGAACACTGAAGCTTTCTTT CASSFGTGFMNTEAFF
TRBD2 - 16 TRBJ2-7 TRBV7-2 TGTGCCAGCAGCTTAGTTTCCGCTAGCGGACGTTACGAGCAGTACTTC CASSLVSASGRYEQYF
TRBD1 few 14 TRBJ1-1 TRBV28 TGTGCCAGCAAGGGGGCAGCGATGAACACTGAAGCTTTCTTT CASKGAAMNTEAFF
- - 17 TRBJ2-3 TRBV19 TGTGCCAGTAGTTCCCCCGGCAGGCCTCCTTTCACAGATACGCAGTATTTT CASSSPGRPPFTDTQYF
TRBD2 - 18 TRBJ2-3 TRBV9 TGTGCCAGCAGCGCCGGGCGGGGGGCGCGACTTTCCACAGATACGCAGTATTTT CASSAGRGARLSTDTQYF
TRBD2 - 16 TRBJ2-2 TRBV28 TGTGCCAGCAGTGGTCGGACTAGCTTAAACACCGGGGAGCTGTTTTTT CASSGRTSLNTGELFF
- - 16 TRBJ1-5 TRBV19 TGTGCCAGTAGTATAGATTCAGGGGTGGGCAATCAGCCCCAGCATTTT CASSIDSGVGNQPQHF
TRBD1 - 14 TRBJ1-4 TRBV28 TGTGCCAGCACCTCGGGACAGATTAATGAAAAACTGTTTTTT CASTSGQINEKLFF
- - 13 TRBJ2-6 TRBV30 TGTGCCTGGAGAACTTCTGGGGCCAACGTCCTGACTTTC CAWRTSGANVLTF
TRBD2 - 17 TRBJ2-1 TRBV4-3 TGCGCCAGCAGCCAAGATTCCATAGCGGGGAGCTACAATGAGCAGTTCTTC CASSQDSIAGSYNEQFF
- - 14 TRBJ1-1 TRBV5-1 TGCGCCAGCAGCTCAGCAGGTAGTTACACTGAAGCTTTCTTT CASSSAGSYTEAFF
TRBD2 few 12 TRBJ2-1 TRBV7-8 TGTGCCAGCACCGGTAGCGGGAGTAGGCAGTTCTTC CASTGSGSRQFF
TRBD1 - 14 TRBJ1-6 TRBV2 TGTGCCAGCAGGGGACAGGGGGCATATTCACCCCTCCACTTT CASRGQGAYSPLHF
- - 12 TRBJ2-1 TRBV11-2 TGTGCCAGCAGCTTAGGGAGGTATGAGCAGTTCTTC CASSLGRYEQFF
TRBD2 few 16 TRBJ2-1 TRBV9 TGTGCCAGCGGAGAAGCGGGAGCGGATACGAACAATGAGCAGTTCTTC CASGEAGADTNNEQFF
TRBD2 once 15 TRBJ2-1 TRBV2 TGTGCCAGCAGTTTCCCTAGCGGCCTTAACAATGAGCAGTTCTTC CASSFPSGLNNEQFF
TRBD2 - 17 TRBJ2-1 TRBV6-1 TGTGCCAGCAGTGAAGGACTAGCGAGTAGATTGTACAATGAGCAGTTCTTC CASSEGLASRLYNEQFF
- - 14 TRBJ1-4 TRBV14 TGTGCCAGCAGCTTACCGGGACAAGTGCAAAAACTGTTTTTT CASSLPGQVQKLFF
TRBD2 - 15 TRBJ2-7 TRBV4-1 TGCGCCAGCAGCCAAGTGTTCGGGGGGGCCCACGAGCAGTACTTC CASSQVFGGAHEQYF
TRBD2 - 16 TRBJ2-7 TRBV13 TGTGCCAGCAGCAGAACCAGCGGGACCAGCTCCTACGAGCAGTACTTC CASSRTSGTSSYEQYF
- - 15 TRBJ1-1 TRBV4-1 TGCGCCAGCAGCGAAGGGGGGGGGTTGAACACTGAAGCTTTCTTT CASSEGGGLNTEAFF
TRBD2 once 18 TRBJ2-1 TRBV7-8 TGTGCCAGCAGCCTCGGGGGACTAGCGGGACTCGTTGGGGGTGAGCAGTTCTTC CASSLGGLAGLVGGEQFF
- - 16 TRBJ1-5 TRBV15 TGTGCCACCAGCAGAGGGAGGGGTTTGAGCAATCAGCCCCAGCATTTT CATSRGRGLSNQPQHF
TRBD1 many 14 TRBJ2-7 TRBV7-2 TGTGCCAGCAGCTTGGACAGGCTGTCCTACGAGCAGTACTTC CASSLDRLSYEQYF
TRBD1 few 13 TRBJ1-6 TRBV6-1 TGTGCCAGCAGTGAAACAGGGGCACAGAGCCTCCACTTT CASSETGAQSLHF
TRBD1 - 19 TRBJ1-1 TRBV5-1 TGCGCCAGCAGCTTGGGGACTCCGGGACAGGGCCGGAGTAGGCCTGAAGCTTTCTTT CASSLGTPGQGRSRPEAFF
TRBD1 - 14 TRBJ2-7 TRBV19 TGTGCCAGTAGTATGAGACAGGGGTCCTACGAGCAGTACTTC CASSMRQGSYEQYF
- - 15 TRBJ2-5 TRBV28 TGTGCCAGCGGTATCGCCGGGACTCTCATATTTTCCCAGTACTTC CASGIAGTLIFSQYF
- - 16 TRBJ2-5 TRBV15 TGTGCCACCAGCAGAGCGACGGGGGGAGGACAGGAGACCCAGTACTTC CATSRATGGGQETQYF
- - 14 TRBJ1-1 TRBV2 TGTGCCAGCAGTGAAGGGCAGGGGAACACTGAAGCTTTCTTT CASSEGQGNTEAFF
- - 13 TRBJ1-2 TRBV5-6 TGTGCCAGCAGCGGCAGGGGTAACTATGGCTACACCTTC CASSGRGNYGYTF
- - 14 TRBJ2-7 TRBV27 TGTGCCAGCAGTTTACAGGGGACAATCTACGAGCAGTACTTC CASSLQGTIYEQYF